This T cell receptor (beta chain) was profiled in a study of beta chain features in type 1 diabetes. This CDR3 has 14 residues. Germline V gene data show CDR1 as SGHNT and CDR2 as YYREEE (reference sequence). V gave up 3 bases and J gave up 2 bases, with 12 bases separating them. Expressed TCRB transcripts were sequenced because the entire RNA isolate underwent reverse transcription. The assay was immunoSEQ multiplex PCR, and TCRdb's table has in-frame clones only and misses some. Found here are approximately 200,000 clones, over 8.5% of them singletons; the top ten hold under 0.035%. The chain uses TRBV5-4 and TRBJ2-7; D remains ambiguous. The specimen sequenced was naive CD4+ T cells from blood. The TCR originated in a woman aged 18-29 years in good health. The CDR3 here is CASSSKRDTYEQYF. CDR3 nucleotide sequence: TGTGCCAGCAGCTCTAAGCGCGATACCTACGAGCAGTACTTC. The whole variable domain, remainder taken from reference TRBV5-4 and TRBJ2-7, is ETGVTQSPTHLIKTRGQQVTLRCSSQSGHNTVSWYQQALGQGPQFIFQYYREEENGRGNFPPRFSGLQFPNYSSELNVNALELDDSALYLCASSSKRDTYEQYFGPGTRLTVT.